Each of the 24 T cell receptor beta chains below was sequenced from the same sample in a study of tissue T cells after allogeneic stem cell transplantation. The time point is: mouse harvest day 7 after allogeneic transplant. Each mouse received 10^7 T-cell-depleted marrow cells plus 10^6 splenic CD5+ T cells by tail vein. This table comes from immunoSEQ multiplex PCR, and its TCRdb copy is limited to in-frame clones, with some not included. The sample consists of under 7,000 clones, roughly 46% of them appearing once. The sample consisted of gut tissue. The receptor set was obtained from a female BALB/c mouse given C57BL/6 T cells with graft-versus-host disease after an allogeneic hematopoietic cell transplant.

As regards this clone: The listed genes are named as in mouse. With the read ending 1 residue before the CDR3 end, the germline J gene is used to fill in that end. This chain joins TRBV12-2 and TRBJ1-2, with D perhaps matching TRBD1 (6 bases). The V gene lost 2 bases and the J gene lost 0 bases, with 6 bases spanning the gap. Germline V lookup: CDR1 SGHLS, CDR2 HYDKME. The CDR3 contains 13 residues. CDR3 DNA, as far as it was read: TGTGCCAGCTCTCGACAGGCAAACTCCGACTACACC. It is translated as CASSRQANSDYT. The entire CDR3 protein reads CASSRQANSDYTF.

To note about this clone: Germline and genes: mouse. The DNA read from the CDR3 is TGTGCCAGCAGCTTCCAGGGGATCCAAGACACCCAGTAC. Translating gives CASSFQGIQDTQY. The CDR3 reads in full as CASSFQGIQDTQYF. The V and J genes are TRBV3 and TRBJ2-5; D perhaps matches TRBD1 (6 bases). The CDR3 is cut off 1 residue early in the read; its end comes from the germline J gene. Trimming shortened V by 3 bases and J by 2 bases, and 9 bases separated the two germline ends. Germline lookup yields CDR1 SNHLY and CDR2 FYNGKV (reference sequence). This CDR3 has 14 residues.

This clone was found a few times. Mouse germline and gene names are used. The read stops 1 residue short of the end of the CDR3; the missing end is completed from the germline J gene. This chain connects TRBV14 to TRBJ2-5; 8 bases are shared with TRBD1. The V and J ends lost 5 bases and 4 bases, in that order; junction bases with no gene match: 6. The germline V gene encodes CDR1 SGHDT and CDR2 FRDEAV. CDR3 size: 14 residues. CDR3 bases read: TGTGCCAGCAGCCCTCAGGGGGCGGAAGACACCCAGTAC. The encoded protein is CASSPQGAEDTQY. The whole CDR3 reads CASSPQGAEDTQYF.

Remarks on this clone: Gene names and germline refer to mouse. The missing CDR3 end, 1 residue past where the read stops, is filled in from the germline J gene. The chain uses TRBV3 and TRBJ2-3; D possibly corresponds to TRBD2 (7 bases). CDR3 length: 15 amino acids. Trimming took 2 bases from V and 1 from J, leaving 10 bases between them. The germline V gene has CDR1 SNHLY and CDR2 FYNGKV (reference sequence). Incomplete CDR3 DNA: TGTGCCAGCAGCTTACTGGGGGCAGGTGCAGAAACGCTGTAT. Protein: CASSLLGAGAETLY. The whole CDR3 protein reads CASSLLGAGAETLYF.

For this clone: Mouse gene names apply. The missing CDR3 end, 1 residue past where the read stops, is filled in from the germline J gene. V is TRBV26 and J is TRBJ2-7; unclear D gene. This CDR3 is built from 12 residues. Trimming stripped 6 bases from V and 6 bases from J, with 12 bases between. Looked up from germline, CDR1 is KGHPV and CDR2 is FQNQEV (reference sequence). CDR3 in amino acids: CASSLDRGEQYF. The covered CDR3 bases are TGTGCCAGCAGCCTGGACCGAGGTGAACAGTAC.

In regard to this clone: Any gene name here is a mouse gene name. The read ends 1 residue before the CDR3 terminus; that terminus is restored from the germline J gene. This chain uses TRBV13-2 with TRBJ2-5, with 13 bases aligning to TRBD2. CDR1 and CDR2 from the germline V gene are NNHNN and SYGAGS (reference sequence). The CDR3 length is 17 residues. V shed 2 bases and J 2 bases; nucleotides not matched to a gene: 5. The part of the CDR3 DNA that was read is TGTGCCAGCGGTGAGGGGACTGGGGGGGGCGGCCAAGACACCCAGTAC. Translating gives CASGEGTGGGGQDTQY. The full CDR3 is CASGEGTGGGGQDTQYF.

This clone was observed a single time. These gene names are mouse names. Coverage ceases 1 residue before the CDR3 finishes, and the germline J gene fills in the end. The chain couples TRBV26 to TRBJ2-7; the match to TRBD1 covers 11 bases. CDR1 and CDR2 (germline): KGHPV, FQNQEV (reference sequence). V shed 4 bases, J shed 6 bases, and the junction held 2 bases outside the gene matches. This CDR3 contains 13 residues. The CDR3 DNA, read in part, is TGTGCCAGCAGTCGGGACAGGGGGATTGAACAGTAC. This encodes CASSRDRGIEQY. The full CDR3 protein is CASSRDRGIEQYF.

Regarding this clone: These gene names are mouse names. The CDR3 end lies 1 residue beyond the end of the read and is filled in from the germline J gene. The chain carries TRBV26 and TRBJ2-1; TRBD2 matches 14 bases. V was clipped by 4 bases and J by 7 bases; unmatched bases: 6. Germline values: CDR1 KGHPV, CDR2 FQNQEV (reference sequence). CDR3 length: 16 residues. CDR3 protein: CASSPGTGGARAEQFF. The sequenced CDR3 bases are TGTGCCAGCAGTCCGGGGACTGGGGGGGCGCGGGCTGAGCAGTTC.

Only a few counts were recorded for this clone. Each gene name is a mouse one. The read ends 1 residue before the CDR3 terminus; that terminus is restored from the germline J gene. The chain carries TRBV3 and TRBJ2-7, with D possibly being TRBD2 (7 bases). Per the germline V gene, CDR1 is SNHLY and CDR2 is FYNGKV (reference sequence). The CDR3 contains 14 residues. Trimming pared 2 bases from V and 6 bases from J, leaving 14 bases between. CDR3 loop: CASSLRRGAGEQYF. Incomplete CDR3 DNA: TGTGCCAGCAGCTTACGACGGGGGGCGGGTGAACAGTAC.

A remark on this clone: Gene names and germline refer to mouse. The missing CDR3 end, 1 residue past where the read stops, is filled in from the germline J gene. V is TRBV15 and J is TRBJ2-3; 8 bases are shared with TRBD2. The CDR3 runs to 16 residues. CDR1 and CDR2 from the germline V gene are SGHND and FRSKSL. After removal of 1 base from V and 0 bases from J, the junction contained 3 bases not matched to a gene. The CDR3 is CASSLGVGGSAETLYF. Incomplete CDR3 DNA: TGTGCCAGCAGTTTAGGAGTGGGGGGGAGTGCAGAAACGCTGTAT.

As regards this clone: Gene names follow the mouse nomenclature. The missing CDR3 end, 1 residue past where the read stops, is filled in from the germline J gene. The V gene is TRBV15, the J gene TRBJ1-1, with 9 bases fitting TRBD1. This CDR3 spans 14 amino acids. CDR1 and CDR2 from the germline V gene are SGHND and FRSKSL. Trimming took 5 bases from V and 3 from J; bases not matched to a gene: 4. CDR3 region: CASSLGQGHTEVFF. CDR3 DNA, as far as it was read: TGTGCCAGCAGTCTGGGACAGGGTCACACAGAAGTCTTC.

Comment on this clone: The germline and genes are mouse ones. CDR3 residues: CSSTDINNQAPLF. The sequenced CDR3 bases are TGCTCCAGCACGGACATTAACAACCAGGCTCCGCTT. The chain joins TRBV23 to TRBJ1-5; TRBD1, the D gene given by the table, was not confirmed from the DNA. The CDR3 end lies 1 residue beyond the end of the read and is filled in from the germline J gene. The CDR3 loop spans 13 amino acids. The germline gives CDR1 KGHTA, CDR2 FQNQQP.

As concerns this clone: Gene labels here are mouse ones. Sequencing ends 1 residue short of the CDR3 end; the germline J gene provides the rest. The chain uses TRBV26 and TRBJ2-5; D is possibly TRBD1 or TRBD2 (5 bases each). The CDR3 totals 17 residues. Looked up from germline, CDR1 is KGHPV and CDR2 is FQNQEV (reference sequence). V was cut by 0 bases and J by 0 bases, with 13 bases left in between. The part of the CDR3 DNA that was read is TGTGCCAGCAGTCTGTCGTTGGGACGGATTAACCAAGACACCCAGTAC. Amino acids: CASSLSLGRINQDTQY. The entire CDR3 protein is CASSLSLGRINQDTQYF.

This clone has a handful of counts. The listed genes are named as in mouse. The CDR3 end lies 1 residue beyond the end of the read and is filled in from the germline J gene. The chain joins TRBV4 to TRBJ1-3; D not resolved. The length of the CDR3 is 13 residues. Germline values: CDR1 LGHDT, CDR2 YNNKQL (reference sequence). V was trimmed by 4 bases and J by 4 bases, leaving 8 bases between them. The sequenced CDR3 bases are TGTGCCAGCAGCTTCGGGTGGGGAAATACGCTCTAT. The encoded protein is CASSFGWGNTLY. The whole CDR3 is CASSFGWGNTLYF.

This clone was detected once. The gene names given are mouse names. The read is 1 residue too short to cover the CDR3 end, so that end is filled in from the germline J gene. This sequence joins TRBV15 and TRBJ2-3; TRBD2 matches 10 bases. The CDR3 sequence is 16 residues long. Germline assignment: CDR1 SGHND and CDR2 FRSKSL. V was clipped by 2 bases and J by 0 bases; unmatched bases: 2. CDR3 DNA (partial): TGTGCCAGCAGTTTAAGACTGGGGGGTAGTGCAGAAACGCTGTAT. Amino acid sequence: CASSLRLGGSAETLY. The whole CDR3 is CASSLRLGGSAETLYF. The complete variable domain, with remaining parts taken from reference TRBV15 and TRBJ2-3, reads DAGVTQTPRHEVAEKGQTIILKCEPVSGHNDLFWYRQTKIQGLELLSYFRSKSLMEDGGAFKDRFKAEMLNSSFSTLKIQPTEPKDSAVYLCASSLRLGGSAETLYFGSGTRLTVL.

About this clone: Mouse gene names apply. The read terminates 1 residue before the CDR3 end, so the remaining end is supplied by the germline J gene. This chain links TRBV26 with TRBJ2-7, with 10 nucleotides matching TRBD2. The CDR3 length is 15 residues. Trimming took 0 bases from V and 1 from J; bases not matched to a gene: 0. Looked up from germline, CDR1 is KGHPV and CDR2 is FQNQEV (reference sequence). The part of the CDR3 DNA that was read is TGTGCCAGCAGTCTGTCGGACTGGGGGTCCTATGAACAGTAC. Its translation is CASSLSDWGSYEQY. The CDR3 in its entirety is CASSLSDWGSYEQYF.

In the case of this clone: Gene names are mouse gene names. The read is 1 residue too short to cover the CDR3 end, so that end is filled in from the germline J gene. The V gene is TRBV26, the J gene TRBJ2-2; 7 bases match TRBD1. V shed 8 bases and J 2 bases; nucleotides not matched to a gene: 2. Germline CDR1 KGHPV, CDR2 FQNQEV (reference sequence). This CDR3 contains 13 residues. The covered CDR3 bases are TGTGCCAGCGCGACAGGGAACACCGGGCAGCTCTAC. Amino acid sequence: CASATGNTGQLY. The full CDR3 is CASATGNTGQLYF.

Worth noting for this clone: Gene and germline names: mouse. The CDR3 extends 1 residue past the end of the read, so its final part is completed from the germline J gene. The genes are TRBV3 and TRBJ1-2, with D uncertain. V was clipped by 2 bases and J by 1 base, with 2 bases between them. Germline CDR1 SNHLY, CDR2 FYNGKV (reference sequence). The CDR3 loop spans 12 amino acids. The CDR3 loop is CASSLRNSDYTF. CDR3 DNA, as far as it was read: TGTGCCAGCAGCTTAAGAAACTCCGACTACACC.

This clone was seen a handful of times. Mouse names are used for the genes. Partial CDR3 DNA: TGTGCCAGCAGCCCAGACTGGTACTCCTATGAACAGTAC. Its protein product is CASSPDWYSYEQY. The whole CDR3 reads CASSPDWYSYEQYF. This chain connects TRBV5 to TRBJ2-7; D might be TRBD2 (6 bases). The sequence runs out 1 residue before the end of the CDR3; the remainder is reconstructed from the germline J gene. V was trimmed by 4 bases and J by 0 bases, leaving 10 bases between them. Germline V CDR1 and CDR2: LGHNA, YNLKQL (reference sequence). CDR3 size: 14 residues.

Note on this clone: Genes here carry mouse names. This chain's CDR3 is CASSRDRQGAYEQYF. The part of the CDR3 DNA that was read is TGTGCTAGCAGTAGAGATCGACAGGGGGCCTATGAACAGTAC. The J gene is TRBJ2-7, the V gene TRBV17; the match to TRBD1 covers 9 bases. The CDR3 end falls 1 residue outside the read, so it is completed with the germline J gene. This CDR3 is 15 amino acids long. Germline CDR1 reads MNHDT; CDR2 reads YYDKIL. Germline trimming cut 0 bases from V and 2 bases from J; bases unmatched to any gene: 2.

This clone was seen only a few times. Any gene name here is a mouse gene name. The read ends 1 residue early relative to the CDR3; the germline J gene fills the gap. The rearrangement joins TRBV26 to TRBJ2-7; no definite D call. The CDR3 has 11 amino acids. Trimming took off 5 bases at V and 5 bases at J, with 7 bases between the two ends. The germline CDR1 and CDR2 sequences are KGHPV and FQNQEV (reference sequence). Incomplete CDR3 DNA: TGTGCCAGCAGTTTACAAAATGAACAGTAC. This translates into CASSLQNEQY. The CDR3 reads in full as CASSLQNEQYF. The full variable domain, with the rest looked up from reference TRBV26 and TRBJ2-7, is NSKVIQTPRYLVKGQGQKAKMRCIPEKGHPVVFWYQQNKNNEFKFLINFQNQEVLQQIDMTEKRFSAECPSNSPCSLEIQSSEAGDSALYLCASSLQNEQYFGPGTRLTVL.

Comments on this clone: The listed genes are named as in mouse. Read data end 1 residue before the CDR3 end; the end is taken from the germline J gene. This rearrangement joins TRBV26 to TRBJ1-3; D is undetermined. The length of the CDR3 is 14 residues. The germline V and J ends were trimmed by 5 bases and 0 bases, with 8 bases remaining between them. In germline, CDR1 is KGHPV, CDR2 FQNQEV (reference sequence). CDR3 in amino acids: CASSFGNSGNTLYF. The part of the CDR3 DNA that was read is TGTGCCAGCAGTTTCGGGAATTCTGGAAATACGCTCTAT.

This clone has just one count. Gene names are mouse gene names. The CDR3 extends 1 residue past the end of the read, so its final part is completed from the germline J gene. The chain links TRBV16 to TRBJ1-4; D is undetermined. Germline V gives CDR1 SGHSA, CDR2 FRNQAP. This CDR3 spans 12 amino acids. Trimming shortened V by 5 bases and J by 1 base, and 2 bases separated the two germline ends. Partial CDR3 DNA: TGTGCAAGCAGCCATTCCAACGAAAGATTATTT. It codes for CASSHSNERLF. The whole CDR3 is CASSHSNERLFF.

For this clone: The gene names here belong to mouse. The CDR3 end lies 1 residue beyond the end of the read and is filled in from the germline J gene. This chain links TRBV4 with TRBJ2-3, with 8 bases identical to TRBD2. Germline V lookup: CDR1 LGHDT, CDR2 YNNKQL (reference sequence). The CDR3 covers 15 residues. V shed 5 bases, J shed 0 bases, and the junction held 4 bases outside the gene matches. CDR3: CASSPDWASAETLYF. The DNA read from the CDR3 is TGTGCCAGCAGCCCGGACTGGGCTAGTGCAGAAACGCTGTAT.